This T cell receptor (beta chain) is drawn from a study of graft-versus-host responses after intestinal transplantation listed by TCRdb under 2021. With regard to the full study: Multivisceral, liver-intestinal, or isolated intestinal transplants were received by the recipients. Every recipient was given anti-thymocyte globulin induction, followed by roughly 3 years of maintenance tacrolimus and steroids. After intestinal transplantation, graft-versus-host and host-versus-graft alloreactive T cell clones in the graft, circulation and bone marrow were tracked using bulk TCR-beta CDR3 sequencing. Alloreactive clones were identified by sequencing pre-transplant mixed lymphocyte reaction products and comparing them with unstimulated pre-transplant donor and recipient T cells. The cohort enrolled some 23 intestinal transplant recipients, one of whom was a retransplant, and a few patients without pretransplant specimens were excluded. A peak of at least 4% donor T cells among recipient peripheral blood mononuclear cells was the definition used for donor T cell macrochimerism. Rather than going through the commercial service, samples from three later patients were sequenced in-house on an Illumina MiSeq and processed with MiXCR.

A word on this clone: What this receptor recognizes is not known. Per-base qualities were not stored, and no clone one base away is much larger.

The CDR3 contains 9 residues, cysteine and phenylalanine counted. Only CDR3 DNA remains: 27 bases, in frame from the first base. As encoded in the germline V gene, CDR1 is SQVTM while CDR2 is ANQGSEA. Interpreted using the paper, the time point label stands for: cells obtained before transplantation from donor or recipient. CD3+CD4+ and CD3+CD8+ populations were FACS-sorted from unstimulated pre-transplant donor and recipient cells taken from spleen or lymph nodes. Library construction relied on the immunoSEQ multiplex PCR assay. In most patients, genomic DNA was isolated using the Qiagen DNeasy Blood and Tissue Kit and sent frozen to Adaptive Biotechnologies for TCR sequencing. For most patients, genomic DNA was subjected to high-throughput TCR-beta CDR3 sequencing by Adaptive Biotechnologies. The original methods were these. Adaptive's ImmunoSEQ software was the source of the TCR sequencing data for roughly 19 patients, while three other patients were processed with MiXCR and VDJtools. CD4 versus CD8 sorting errors were corrected by removing sequences found in both subsets at a frequency ratio below 5:1. CDR3 nucleotide sequences shared by donor and recipient were removed because the origin of these sequences could not be assigned. Alloreactive clones required at least 2-fold expansion over unstimulated cells and minimum CFSE-low frequency of 0.002% (template counts) or 0.001% (read counts). A clone was considered mappable if detected in the sequenced pre-transplant spleen, lymph node, or MLR CFSE-low populations of the donor or recipient. Cumulative frequency of alloreactive clones was calculated as a percentage of all sequences weighted by copy number. This is the immuneACCESS table as TCRdb keeps it, with only in-frame sequences that have V and J called. A part of the clones is gone; compared with another copy, unresolved V genes explain less than half, and the rest is unexplained. V and J calls and clone size are those listed in that table; D and trimming were worked out from the DNA. The sample contains tens of thousands of clones, 82% of them found a single time. Around 0.9% of the sample comes from the top ten.

Beyond this particular receptor, the publication reports: GvH clones were detected in recipient bone marrow, and some appeared earlier in ileal mucosa or blood, consistent with an intestinal mucosal origin. Patients with donor T cell macrochimerism had high GvH to HvG T cell clonal ratios in their allografts. Early after transplant, peak levels of circulating GvH clones were found to be associated with declines in HvG clones. The conclusions were limited by the relatively low number and heterogeneity of the intestinal transplant patients.

The rearrangement joined TRBV29-1 to TRBJ2-5; the D gene is not confidently resolved. The TCR was taken from a human donor who was the organ donor for an intestinal transplant. This sample comprised unstimulated CD8+ T cells sorted from spleen or lymph node cells, obtained before transplant. The CDR3 amino acid sequence is: CRLKETQYF. In nucleotide form, the sequence is TGCAGACTAAAAGAGACCCAGTACTTC.